This T cell receptor beta chain comes out of a study of T cells in Graves' hyperthyroidism and ophthalmopathy. RNA transcripts yielded amplified TCR beta CDR3 regions. With the HTBI primer set, the TCR CDR3 went through a first round of RT-PCR. Using its own MiXCR run on the multiplex PCR reads, TCRdb lists one record per CDR3 protein. The sample shows roughly 840,000 distinct CDR3 sequences, more than 30% of them seen only once. This CDR3 is 14 amino acids long. V was pared by 6 bases and J by 8 bases, with 9 bases of the junction left unmatched. CDR1 and CDR2 from the germline V gene are SQVTM and ANQGSEA.

The sequencing input was blood. The V gene is TRBV29-1, the J gene TRBJ1-4, with 10 positions matching TRBD1. The sequence derives from a man aged 18 to 30 with Graves' hyperthyroidism. DNA of the CDR3: TGCAGCGTGACACGGGACAGGGGAAGGGAAAAACTGTTTTTT. Protein product: CSVTRDRGREKLFF.